Listed below are T cell receptor beta chains from one sample, sequenced in a study of CD8+ T cells in alopecia areata. Method: immunoSEQ multiplex PCR; TCRdb's copy keeps in-frame clones and lacks some. The sample carries about 190,000 clones, roughly three fifths recorded once. The starting material was CD4+ T cells sorted from blood, obtained at week 4, from a patient treated with tofacitinib. These TCRs come from a human donor with alopecia areata. Each CDR3 is given with its conserved first and last residue.

V gene	J gene	CDR3 protein
TRBV7-9	TRBJ2-6	CASSLLFGGANVLTF
TRBV27	TRBJ1-2	CASSRRELSVGYTF
TRBV6-1	TRBJ2-3	CASSVPGQGAFRGDTQYF
TRBV28	TRBJ2-4	CASSLPPSMAKNIQYF
TRBV20-1	TRBJ2-3	CSAPNTDTQYF
TRBV7-2	TRBJ1-2	CASSPPGTGYGYTF
TRBV29-1	TRBJ2-1	CSVHPSAGEQFF
TRBV30	TRBJ1-1	CAWIGDTEAFF
TRBV6-4	TRBJ2-1	CASSAESSYNEQFF
TRBV30	TRBJ1-5	CAWRGRLDSPQHF
TRBV20-1	TRBJ2-1	CSGQGRVPEFF
TRBV30	TRBJ2-7	CAWSHPGLAGTF
TRBV30	TRBJ2-5	CAWSVTSGLLGKETQYF
TRBV29-1	TRBJ2-5	CSVVKETQYF
TRBV7-8	TRBJ2-5	CASSLVASPILETQYF
TRBV5-6	TRBJ1-1	CASSTPRTGMVTEAFF
TRBV14	TRBJ2-2	CASSQGVLQVGGTNTGELFF
TRBV13	TRBJ2-7	CASSLQWGQQYF
TRBV10-3	TRBJ1-2	CAISDGTWAYGYTF
TRBV29-1	TRBJ2-5	CSVDRGLGETQYF
TRBV5-1	TRBJ2-1	CASSLAGQVYNEQFF
TRBV20-1	TRBJ1-2	CSARPGPGYTF
TRBV30	TRBJ2-5	CAWSPPGTQYF
TRBV7-8	TRBJ1-5	CASSLPNQPQHF